Listed below are T cell receptor beta chains from one sample, sequenced in a study of blood T cell repertoires in COVID-19. Libraries were prepared by immunoSEQ multiplex PCR; TCRdb keeps only in-frame clonotypes and omits some of them. The data hold 140,000 to 150,000 clones, with 81% observed a single time. Sequencing was performed on peripheral blood. These receptors originate from a human donor in a cohort sampled during active COVID-19. CDR3s include the opening cysteine and the closing phenylalanine or tryptophan. The D gene is left open where the match is weak. Clone size is given for some rows only: seen once, a few or many times, or a class if the clone is expanded.

v_gene: TRBV6-6; abundance: -; d_gene: TRBD2; j_gene: TRBJ2-3; CDR3aa: CASRPSGGADTQYF; CDR3nt: TGTGCCAGCAGGCCTAGCGGGGGGGCAGATACGCAGTATTTT
v_gene: TRBV19; abundance: once; d_gene: TRBD1; j_gene: TRBJ2-2; CDR3aa: CASRQGAAANTGELFF; CDR3nt: TGTGCCAGTAGGCAGGGGGCAGCGGCGAACACCGGGGAGCTGTTTTTT
v_gene: TRBV15; abundance: -; d_gene: TRBD1; j_gene: TRBJ1-4; CDR3aa: CATSRDGRQGLNEKLFF; CDR3nt: TGTGCCACCAGCAGAGATGGGAGACAGGGGCTTAATGAAAAACTGTTTTTT
v_gene: TRBV28; abundance: -; d_gene: -; j_gene: TRBJ1-6; CDR3aa: CASSANSGLSSPLHF; CDR3nt: TGTGCCAGCAGTGCCAATTCAGGGTTAAGTTCACCCCTCCACTTT
v_gene: TRBV6-6; abundance: -; d_gene: TRBD1; j_gene: TRBJ1-2; CDR3aa: CASSYIKGQGDYGYTF; CDR3nt: TGTGCCAGCAGTTACATAAAGGGACAGGGGGACTATGGCTACACCTTC
v_gene: TRBV27; abundance: -; d_gene: -; j_gene: TRBJ2-4; CDR3aa: CASSLQGFLAKNIQYF; CDR3nt: TGTGCCAGCAGTTTACAGGGATTTCTAGCCAAAAACATTCAGTACTTC
v_gene: TRBV27; abundance: many; d_gene: -; j_gene: TRBJ2-7; CDR3aa: CASRLTGTPLNYEQYF; CDR3nt: TGTGCCAGCAGGCTCACAGGGACCCCCCTTAACTACGAGCAGTACTTC
v_gene: TRBV9; abundance: -; d_gene: -; j_gene: TRBJ2-1; CDR3aa: CASSVAQYNEQFF; CDR3nt: TGTGCCAGCAGCGTAGCCCAATACAATGAGCAGTTCTTC
v_gene: TRBV5-1; abundance: few; d_gene: -; j_gene: TRBJ1-2; CDR3aa: CASSRGYTF; CDR3nt: TGCGCCAGCAGCCGTGGCTACACCTTC
v_gene: TRBV9; abundance: -; d_gene: -; j_gene: TRBJ2-7; CDR3aa: CASSVGGGVPYEQYF; CDR3nt: TGTGCCAGCAGCGTAGGGGGCGGGGTCCCCTACGAGCAGTACTTC
v_gene: TRBV7-2; abundance: -; d_gene: TRBD1; j_gene: TRBJ2-5; CDR3aa: CASSTTWTGGKTQYF; CDR3nt: TGTGCCAGCAGCACCACTTGGACAGGGGGAAAGACCCAGTACTTC
v_gene: TRBV6-6; abundance: -; d_gene: TRBD1; j_gene: TRBJ1-1; CDR3aa: CASSYSGTGNTEAFF; CDR3nt: TGTGCCAGCAGTTACTCCGGGACAGGGAACACTGAAGCTTTCTTT
v_gene: TRBV27; abundance: few; d_gene: -; j_gene: TRBJ2-7; CDR3aa: CASSPQVEQYF; CDR3nt: TGTGCCAGCAGTCCACAGGTAGAGCAGTACTTC
v_gene: TRBV4-3; abundance: -; d_gene: -; j_gene: TRBJ1-2; CDR3aa: CASSQERAGPRAF; CDR3nt: TGCGCCAGCAGCCAAGAAAGGGCTGGGCCCAGGGCCTTC
v_gene: TRBV20-1; abundance: -; d_gene: -; j_gene: TRBJ2-7; CDR3aa: CSAPSSYEQYF; CDR3nt: TGCAGTGCTCCGAGCTCCTACGAGCAGTACTTC
v_gene: TRBV7-6; abundance: -; d_gene: -; j_gene: TRBJ1-2; CDR3aa: CASSLQHQQGARGGYTF; CDR3nt: TGTGCCAGCAGCCTCCAGCATCAACAGGGCGCTCGGGGTGGCTACACCTTC
v_gene: TRBV4-2; abundance: once; d_gene: TRBD2; j_gene: TRBJ2-5; CDR3aa: CASSPSTPGLGLAGLQETQYF; CDR3nt: TGTGCCAGCAGCCCCAGTACACCCGGATTGGGACTAGCGGGACTCCAAGAGACCCAGTACTTC
v_gene: TRBV7-2; abundance: -; d_gene: TRBD2; j_gene: TRBJ2-3; CDR3aa: CASSLVSTSGLTDTQYF; CDR3nt: TGTGCCAGCAGCTTAGTAAGCACTAGCGGGCTCACAGATACGCAGTATTTT
v_gene: TRBV27; abundance: -; d_gene: TRBD2; j_gene: TRBJ2-7; CDR3aa: CASRTSVSYEQYF; CDR3nt: TGTGCCAGCAGAACTAGCGTCTCCTACGAGCAGTACTTC
v_gene: TRBV19; abundance: -; d_gene: TRBD2; j_gene: TRBJ2-7; CDR3aa: CASSTGRDEQYF; CDR3nt: TGTGCCAGTAGTACCGGGAGGGACGAGCAGTACTTC